Listed below are T cell receptor beta chains from one sample, sequenced in a study of blood T cells in healthy people across ages. Via MiXCR, TCRdb re-called the 5' RACE reads, giving one row per CDR3 protein. Among 780,000 or so distinct CDR3 sequences listed, about 25% were seen once. These data were also filed under a second study, of T cells of mothers and their children.

Sequencing was performed on blood. These receptors originate from a boy aged 5-17 years in good health. CDR3s include the opening cysteine and the closing phenylalanine or tryptophan. The D gene is left open where the match is weak. A row's size may be missing; if present it is once, few, many or a size class.

J,size,V,D,DNA,CDR3
TRBJ2-7,NA,TRBV4-3,TRBD1,TGCGCCAGCAGCCCTGGGACAGGGGGCTTCGAGCAGTACTTC,CASSPGTGGFEQYF
TRBJ1-2,few,TRBV7-9,NA,TGTGCCAGCAGCTTACGGCAGGAATACTATGGCTACACCTTC,CASSLRQEYYGYTF
TRBJ1-4,few,TRBV4-2,TRBD1,TGTGCCAGCAGCGACCGACAGGGTGGCGTTGCTGAAAAACTGTTTTTT,CASSDRQGGVAEKLFF
TRBJ2-1,few,TRBV2,NA,TGTGCCAGCAGTCAGGCTTCCCCTTCCTACAATGAGCAGTCCTTC,CASSQASPSYNEQSF
TRBJ2-1,few,TRBV10-3,TRBD2,TGTGCCATCAGTGGTGGACTAGCCGACCTTAACAATGAGCAGTTCTTC,CAISGGLADLNNEQFF
TRBJ2-1,NA,TRBV11-2,TRBD1,TGTGCCAGCAGCTTCACCTGGCAGGGGGCGGGAACCAATGAGCAGTTCTTC,CASSFTWQGAGTNEQFF
TRBJ1-2,NA,TRBV20-1,TRBD1,TGCAGTGCCTCGGGACAGGGCGGCTATGGCTACACCTTC,CSASGQGGYGYTF
TRBJ2-1,NA,TRBV4-3,NA,TGCGCCAGCAGCCAACGCGCTAGTTCCTACAATGAGCAGTTCTTC,CASSQRASSYNEQFF
TRBJ1-2,NA,TRBV7-9,TRBD1,TGTGCCAGCAGCTTAGACCGGGACAGCCCCTATGGCTACACCTTC,CASSLDRDSPYGYTF
TRBJ2-5,few,TRBV29-1,NA,TGCAGCGTCCAGGACAGCTACCAAGAGACCCAGTACTTC,CSVQDSYQETQYF
TRBJ2-7,NA,TRBV20-1,TRBD1,TGCAGTGCTAGAGGTTGGGACAGTCGTAGCTCCTACGAGCAGTACTTC,CSARGWDSRSSYEQYF
TRBJ2-1,NA,TRBV5-1,TRBD1,TGCGCCAGCAGCACAGGACAGGAGGCCTACAATGAGCAGTTCTTC,CASSTGQEAYNEQFF
TRBJ2-7,NA,TRBV20-1,NA,TGCAGTGCTAGAGGAGAGACGAGCTCCTACGAGCAGTACTTC,CSARGETSSYEQYF
TRBJ2-5,few,TRBV11-2,NA,TGTGCCAGCAGCTTAGTTGTCCACCCGTTGGAGTTCTTC,CASSLVVHPLEFF
TRBJ2-3,NA,TRBV7-8,NA,TGTGCCAGCAGCTCCGGGGACATCTTACGGGATACGCAGTATTTT,CASSSGDILRDTQYF
TRBJ1-4,many,TRBV2,TRBD1,TGTGCCAGCGGACAGGATGAAAAACTGTTTTTT,CASGQDEKLFF
TRBJ1-5,few,TRBV4-3,NA,TGCGCCAGCAGCCAAGAATTAAGCAATCAGCCCCAGCATTTT,CASSQELSNQPQHF
TRBJ2-3,few,TRBV5-1,NA,TGCGCCAGCAGTTGGATGACAGATACGCAGTATTTT,CASSWMTDTQYF
TRBJ2-5,few,TRBV4-3,NA,TGCGCCAGCAGCCAAGAATTACGGCAGAGGGAGGAGACCCAGTACTTC,CASSQELRQREETQYF
TRBJ2-6,NA,TRBV2,NA,TGTGCCAGCAGTGAAGCGGAGGGCAGGGGCTACACTGGGGCCAACGTCCTGACTTTC,CASSEAEGRGYTGANVLTF
TRBJ2-7,NA,TRBV5-5,NA,TGTGCCAGCAGCTTGAAAGGGACCTACGAGCAGTACTTC,CASSLKGTYEQYF
TRBJ1-1,many,TRBV2,NA,TGTGCCAGCAGAAACAGGGCCCCGGGGAACACTGAAGCTTTCTTT,CASRNRAPGNTEAFF
TRBJ1-1,few,TRBV28,NA,TGTGCCAGCAGTTTACTCGTCGGACAGTTCACTGAAGCTTTCTTT,CASSLLVGQFTEAFF
TRBJ2-5,few,TRBV29-1,NA,TGCAGCGTTGAGCCGGCAGATTGGGAAGAGACCCAGTACTTC,CSVEPADWEETQYF
TRBJ2-1,few,TRBV13,NA,TGTGCCAGCAGCCCAAAGGGGTCCGCCTACAATGAGCAGTTCTTC,CASSPKGSAYNEQFF
TRBJ2-7,few,TRBV20-1,NA,TGCAGTACTAGTGTCCCAGGAGGGAGCTCCTACGAGCAGTACTTC,CSTSVPGGSSYEQYF
TRBJ2-1,few,TRBV19,NA,TGTGCCAGTAGTACCCCGGTAAGGGGTAGGGACAATGAGCAGTTCTTC,CASSTPVRGRDNEQFF
TRBJ2-3,few,TRBV4-3,NA,TGCGCCAGCAGCCAAGAACGCGCCAGGCGCACAGATACGCAGTATTTT,CASSQERARRTDTQYF
TRBJ2-1,few,TRBV7-9,TRBD2,TGTGCCAGCAGCGACCGACTAGCGGGAGGTTACAATGAGCAGTTCTTC,CASSDRLAGGYNEQFF
TRBJ2-7,NA,TRBV25-1,NA,TGTGCCAGCACAGAAGGGGGCTACGAGCAGTACTTC,CASTEGGYEQYF
TRBJ1-5,NA,TRBV19,TRBD1,TGTGCCAGTAGTAGCCCCGACAGGGGGGCTAATCAGCCCCAGCATTTT,CASSSPDRGANQPQHF
TRBJ2-6,many,TRBV28,NA,TGTGCCAGCAGTTTAGCAGGGTCTGGGGCCAACGTCCTGACTTTC,CASSLAGSGANVLTF
TRBJ2-7,NA,TRBV6-6,NA,TGTGCCAGCAGTGAGACGGAGGGCTACGAGCAGTACTTC,CASSETEGYEQYF
TRBJ1-2,NA,TRBV7-9,NA,TGTGCCAGCAGCCCCGCAACTCACGGCTACACCTTC,CASSPATHGYTF
TRBJ2-4,NA,TRBV20-1,NA,TGCAGTGCTAGGGGTCCACTAGATGTGGACATTCAGTACTTC,CSARGPLDVDIQYF
TRBJ2-5,few,TRBV7-2,NA,TGTGCCAGCAGCGCCGGGACTTATGAGACCCAGTACTTC,CASSAGTYETQYF
TRBJ2-7,few,TRBV20-1,NA,TGCAGTGCTAGAGGGGGGTCCGCTACCTACGAGCAGTACTTC,CSARGGSATYEQYF
TRBJ2-7,few,TRBV6-1,NA,TGTGCCAGCAGTGAATCCGCGAATCAGTACTTC,CASSESANQYF
TRBJ2-7,few,TRBV25-1,TRBD1,TGTGCCAGCAGTGGGGGACAGGCATACTACGAGCAGTACTTC,CASSGGQAYYEQYF
TRBJ2-2,NA,TRBV20-1,TRBD1,TGCAGTGCTAGCTGGGACAGGGGGACCGGGGAGCTGTTTTTT,CSASWDRGTGELFF
TRBJ2-5,NA,TRBV2,NA,TGTGCCAGCAGTACACGGACAGTCCAAGAGACCCAGTACTTC,CASSTRTVQETQYF